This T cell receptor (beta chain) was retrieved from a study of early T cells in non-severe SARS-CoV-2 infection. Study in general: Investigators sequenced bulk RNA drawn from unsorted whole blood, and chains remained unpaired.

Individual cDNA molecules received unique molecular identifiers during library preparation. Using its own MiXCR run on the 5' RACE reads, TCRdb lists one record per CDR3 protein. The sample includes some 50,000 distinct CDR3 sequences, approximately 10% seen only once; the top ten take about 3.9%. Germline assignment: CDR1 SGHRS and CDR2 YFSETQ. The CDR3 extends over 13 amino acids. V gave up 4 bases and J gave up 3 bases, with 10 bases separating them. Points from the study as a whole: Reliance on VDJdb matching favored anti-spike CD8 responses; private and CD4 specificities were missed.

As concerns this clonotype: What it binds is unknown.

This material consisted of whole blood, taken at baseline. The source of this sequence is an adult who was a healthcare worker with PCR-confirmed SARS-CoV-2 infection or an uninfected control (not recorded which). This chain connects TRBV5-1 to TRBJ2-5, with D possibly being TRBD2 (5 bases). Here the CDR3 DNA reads TGCGCCAGCAGCACTAGTACAGAAGAGACCCAGTACTTC. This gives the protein CASSTSTEETQYF.